Here is one T cell receptor beta chain with its context. These data belong to a study of blood T cell repertoires in COVID-19. Study details: The United States, Italy and Spain were the sources of the acute and convalescent COVID-19 samples. In each case, the material was cDNA or gDNA derived from T cells, B-cell-depleted T cells, or PBMCs.

In the original workflow: Nucleated cell counts were estimated from reference gene primer amplification. Assay used: immunoSEQ multiplex PCR; TCRdb lists only in-frame clones, some missing. V and J calls and clone size are copied from that table; D and trimming were computed from the DNA. The repertoire consists of a few hundred thousand clones, with 80% to 90% occurring once and the leading ten covering under 2.5%. Germline CDR1 and CDR2: SGHRS and YFSETQ. V trimming: 4 bases; J trimming: 6 bases; junction bases outside the gene matches: 3. The CDR3 consists of 14 residues. The sample was peripheral blood. This TCR was sampled from a woman in her forties or fifties with acute or convalescent COVID-19. The chain recombines TRBV5-1 with TRBJ1-5, with 11 nucleotides matching TRBD1. The CDR3 DNA reads as TGCGCCAGCAGCGTGGGGACAGGGGGTCAGCCCCAGCATTTT. This encodes CASSVGTGGQPQHF.